This TCR beta chain originates from a study of blood T cell repertoires in COVID-19. Germline loops: CDR1 SGHDT, CDR2 YYEEEE. Trimming cost V 2 bases and J 6 bases, with 10 bases left between them. The CDR3 loop spans 13 amino acids. Method: immunoSEQ multiplex PCR; TCRdb's copy keeps in-frame clones and lacks some. Of under 200,000 clones listed, about 90% are singletons. V gene TRBV5-6 combines with J gene TRBJ2-3; TRBD1 might be the D (6 bases). The receptor was isolated from a woman aged 50 to 60 who had recovered from COVID-19. The sample was PBMCs or T cells enriched from blood (not recorded which). CDR3 DNA sequence: TGTGCCAGCAGCTTTTTGAGGGGGGATACGCAGTATTTT. This sequence encodes CASSFLRGDTQYF.